This T cell receptor (beta chain) was sequenced for a study of technical replicates of blood from four donors. TCRdb keeps only in-frame clones here, not all; method: immunoSEQ multiplex PCR. The table has 100,000 or so clones, approximately 95% seen once. The clonotype was recovered from a human donor in good health. Sequenced material: T cells isolated from PBMCs.

CDR3: CASSRTGNNNQPQHF. CDR3 nucleotide sequence: TGTGCCAGCAGCAGGACAGGGAACAACAATCAGCCCCAGCATTTT. The rearrangement links TRBV6-6 to TRBJ1-5; 8 nucleotides match TRBD1. The CDR3 has 15 residues. CDR1 and CDR2 from the germline V gene are MNHNY and SVGAGI (reference sequence). Trimming at V came to 6 bases and at J to 3 bases, leaving 7 bases not matched to a gene.